The 10 T cell receptor beta chains below were found in one sample sequenced in a study of T-cell reconstitution after alpha-beta-depleted transplantation in children. This sample's TCRbeta library carried unique molecular identifier barcodes. TCRdb re-analysed the PCR reads in MiXCR, keeping a single row per CDR3 protein. The sample gives 450,000 to 550,000 distinct CDR3 sequences, about an eighth of which show up once; 12% to 15% is in the top ten. The starting material was PBMCs, mostly from graft donor cells, obtained 180 days after TCRalphabeta/CD19-depleted stem cell transplant. Receptors originate from a female patient aged 2-9 years who had a stem cell transplant for aplastic anemia, so the T cells may come from the graft donor.

The chain uses TRBV7-8 and TRBJ1-5, with 7 bases matching TRBD1. Germline assignment: CDR1 SGHVS and CDR2 FQNEAQ. The CDR3 loop spans 18 amino acids. The J segment lost 2 bases and the V segment lost 5 bases, leaving 15 bases of the junction unmatched. CDR3 residues: CASSGTGVPKCGNQPQHF. The CDR3 nucleotides are TGTGCCAGCAGCGGCACAGGGGTCCCAAAATGTGGCAATCAGCCCCAGCATTTT.

This clonotype was recorded many times. The chain couples TRBV29-1 to TRBJ1-2; 7 nucleotides match TRBD1. CDR1 SQVTM and CDR2 ANQGSEA come from the germline V gene. After removal of 6 bases from V and 7 bases from J, the junction contained 14 bases not matched to a gene. The CDR3 contains 14 residues. The CDR3 loop reads CSVDRDRKFSGYTF. CDR3 DNA: TGCAGCGTCGACCGGGACAGAAAGTTCAGTGGCTACACCTTC.

This clonotype was counted only a few times. This chain uses TRBV7-9 with TRBJ2-2; D is possibly TRBD1 (6 bases). This CDR3 region has 16 residues. Trimming removed 1 base at V and 1 base at J, with 10 bases between. Germline CDR1 is SEHNR and CDR2 is FQNEAQ (reference sequence). CDR3 in amino acids: CASSLGQGRNTGELFF. The CDR3 bases are TGTGCCAGCAGCTTAGGTCAGGGGCGGAACACCGGGGAGCTGTTTTTT.

The chain couples TRBV29-1 to TRBJ2-7; D might be TRBD2 (5 bases). Germline lookup yields CDR1 SQVTM and CDR2 ANQGSEA. V was shortened by 6 bases and J by 0 bases, with 18 bases between the two germline ends. The CDR3 has 15 amino acids. The CDR3 loop reads CSVRVGGRSSYEQYF. CDR3 sequence (DNA): TGCAGCGTGAGGGTCGGCGGTAGGAGCTCCTACGAGCAGTACTTC.

V gene TRBV20-1 combines with J gene TRBJ2-2; 9 bases are a match to TRBD2. CDR1 DFQATT and CDR2 SNEGSKA come from the germline V gene (reference sequence). J gave up 7 bases and V 6 bases, and 12 bases lay outside the gene matches. The CDR3 contains 15 residues. CDR3: CSANRAGGPIGELFF. The CDR3 bases are TGCAGTGCAAATAGGGCGGGAGGGCCAATCGGGGAGCTGTTTTTT.

A few counts support this clonotype. The chain has TRBV28 and TRBJ2-7, with TRBD2 matching 7 bases. Looked up from germline, CDR1 is MDHEN and CDR2 is SYDVKM. This CDR3 has 15 residues. Unmatched junction bases numbered 12, after V lost 3 bases and J lost 7 bases. The CDR3 coding sequence is TGTGCCAGCAGTTTTCCGAGGGAGGGCCCTCGAGAGCAGTACTTC. This sequence encodes CASSFPREGPREQYF.

This clonotype was found a few times. The chain links TRBV7-8 to TRBJ1-4; TRBD1 is a possible D gene (5 bases). Trimming removed 0 bases at V and 2 bases at J, with 10 bases between. CDR3 length: 16 residues. Germline CDR1 reads SGHVS; CDR2 reads FQNEAQ. The CDR3 DNA follows: TGTGCCAGCAGCTTAGCTCCGGCAGGGACTAATGAAAAACTGTTTTTT. Residues: CASSLAPAGTNEKLFF.

This clonotype showed up many times. Here the CDR3 reads CASRSNRGLGEQYF. In DNA, the CDR3 is TGTGCCAGCAGATCAAACAGGGGGCTGGGCGAGCAGTACTTC. J is TRBJ2-7 and V is TRBV12-3 or TRBV12-4, with 9 bases aligning to TRBD1. V shed 6 bases, J shed 6 bases, and the junction held 9 bases outside the gene matches. The CDR3 has 14 residues.

In its sample, this clonotype was seen a few times. The chain recombines TRBV12-3 or TRBV12-4 with TRBJ1-5; weak D call: TRBD1 (6 bases). Trimming shortened V by 6 bases and J by 0 bases, and 15 bases separated the two germline ends. This CDR3 is built from 16 residues. The CDR3 region is CASRRGQRSSNQPQHF. In DNA form, the CDR3 reads TGTGCCAGCAGACGTGGACAGCGCTCTAGCAATCAGCCCCAGCATTTT.

The chain recombines TRBV9 with TRBJ2-7; D might be TRBD2 (6 bases). V lost 3 bases to trimming and J lost 9 bases, with 13 bases between them. This CDR3 spans 12 amino acids. Germline lookup yields CDR1 SGDLS and CDR2 YYNGEE. CDR3 protein: CASSAASDGQYF. CDR3 sequence (DNA): TGTGCCAGCAGCGCCGCTAGCGACGGGCAGTACTTC.